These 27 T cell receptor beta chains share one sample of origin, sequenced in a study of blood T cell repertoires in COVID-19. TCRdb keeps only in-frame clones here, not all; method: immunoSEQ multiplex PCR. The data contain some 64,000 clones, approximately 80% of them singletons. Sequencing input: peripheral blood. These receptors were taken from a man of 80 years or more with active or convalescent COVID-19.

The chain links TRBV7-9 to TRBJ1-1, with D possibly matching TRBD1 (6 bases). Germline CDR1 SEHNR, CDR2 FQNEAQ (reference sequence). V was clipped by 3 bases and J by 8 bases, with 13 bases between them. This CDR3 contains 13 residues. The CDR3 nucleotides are TGTGCCAGCAGCTTCTCAGGGGAAGGAGAAGCTTTCTTT. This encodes CASSFSGEGEAFF.

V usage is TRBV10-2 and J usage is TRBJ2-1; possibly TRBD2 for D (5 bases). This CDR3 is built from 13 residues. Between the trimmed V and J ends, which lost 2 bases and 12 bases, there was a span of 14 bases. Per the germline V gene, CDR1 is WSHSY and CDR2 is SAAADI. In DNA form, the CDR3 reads TGCGCCAGCAGTGAGGGGGAGACTTCCGCGCAGTTCTTC. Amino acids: CASSEGETSAQFF.

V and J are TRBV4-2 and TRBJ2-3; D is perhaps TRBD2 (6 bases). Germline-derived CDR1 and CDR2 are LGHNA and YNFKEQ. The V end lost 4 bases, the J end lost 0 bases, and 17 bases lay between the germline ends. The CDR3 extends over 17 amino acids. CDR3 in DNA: TGTGCCAGCAGCCTAGGGACCGGGACTCATAGCACAGATACGCAGTATTTT. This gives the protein CASSLGTGTHSTDTQYF.

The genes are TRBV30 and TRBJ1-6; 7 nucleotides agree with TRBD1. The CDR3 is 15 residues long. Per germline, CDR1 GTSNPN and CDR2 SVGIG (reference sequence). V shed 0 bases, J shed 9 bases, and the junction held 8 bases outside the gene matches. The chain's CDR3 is CAWSVLGTESSPLHF. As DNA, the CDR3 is TGTGCCTGGAGTGTACTAGGGACAGAGTCTTCACCCCTCCACTTT.

The CDR3 spells CASRGDFVEQYF. The CDR3 DNA sequence: TGTGCCAGCAGGGGGGACTTTGTCGAGCAGTACTTC. The chain combines TRBV2 with TRBJ2-7, with D perhaps matching TRBD2 (6 bases). This CDR3 spans 12 amino acids. V lost 6 bases and J lost 6, with 12 bases in between. CDR1 is SNHLY and CDR2 is FYNNEI in the germline V gene.

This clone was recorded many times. CDR3 amino acids: CASSKQDQETQYF. Written as DNA, the CDR3 is TGCGCCAGCAGCAAACAGGACCAAGAGACCCAGTACTTC. The rearrangement links TRBV4-1 to TRBJ2-5; possibly TRBD1 for D (5 bases). Per the germline V gene, CDR1 is MGHRA and CDR2 is YSYEKL. The CDR3 covers 13 residues. With 5 bases removed from V and 0 bases from J, the gap between germline ends came to 7 bases.

CDR3: CASSPQAFRTGYTF. CDR3 sequence (DNA): TGTGCCAGCAGTCCACAGGCTTTTCGGACTGGCTACACCTTC. The chain links TRBV28 to TRBJ1-2; D might be TRBD1 (5 bases). Trimming pared 5 bases from V and 7 bases from J, leaving 17 bases between. CDR3 length equals 14 residues. Germline loops: CDR1 MDHEN, CDR2 SYDVKM.

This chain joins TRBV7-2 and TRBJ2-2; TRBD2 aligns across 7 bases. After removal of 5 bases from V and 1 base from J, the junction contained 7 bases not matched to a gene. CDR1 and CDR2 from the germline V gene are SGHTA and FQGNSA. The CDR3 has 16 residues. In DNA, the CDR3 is TGTGCCAGCAGCCCAAGAGTAGCGGGGAACACCGGGGAGCTGTTTTTT. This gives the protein CASSPRVAGNTGELFF.

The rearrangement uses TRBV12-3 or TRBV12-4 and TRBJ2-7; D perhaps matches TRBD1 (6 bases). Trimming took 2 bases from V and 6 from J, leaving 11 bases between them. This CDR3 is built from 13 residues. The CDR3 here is CASSLHTGTEQYF. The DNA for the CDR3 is TGTGCCAGCAGTTTACATACAGGGACCGAGCAGTACTTC.

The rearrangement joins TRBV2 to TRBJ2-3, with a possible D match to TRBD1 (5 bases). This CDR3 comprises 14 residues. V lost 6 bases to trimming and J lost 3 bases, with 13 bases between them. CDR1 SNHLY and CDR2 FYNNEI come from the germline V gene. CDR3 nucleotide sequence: TGTGCCAGCAGCGTGGTCAGGGCGACAGATACGCAGTATTTT. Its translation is CASSVVRATDTQYF.

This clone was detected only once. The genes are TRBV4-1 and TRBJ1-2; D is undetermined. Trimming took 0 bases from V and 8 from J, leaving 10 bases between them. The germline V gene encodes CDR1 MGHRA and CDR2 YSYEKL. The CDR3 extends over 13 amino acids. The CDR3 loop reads CASSQDRVLGYTF. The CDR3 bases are TGCGCCAGCAGCCAAGACCGGGTTTTGGGCTACACCTTC.

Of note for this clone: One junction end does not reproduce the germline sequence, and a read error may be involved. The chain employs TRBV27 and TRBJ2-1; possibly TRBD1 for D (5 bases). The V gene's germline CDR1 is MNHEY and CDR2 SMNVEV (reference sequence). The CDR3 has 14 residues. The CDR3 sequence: CASSQFPRTDEGVF. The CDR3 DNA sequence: TGTGCCAGCAGCCAATTCCCTCGGACGGACGAAGGGGTCTTC.

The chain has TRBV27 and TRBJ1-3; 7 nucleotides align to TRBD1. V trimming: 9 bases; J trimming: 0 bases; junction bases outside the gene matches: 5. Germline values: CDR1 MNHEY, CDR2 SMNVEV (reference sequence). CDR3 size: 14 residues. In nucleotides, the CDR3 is TGTGCCAGTCGGGACAGTCTCTCTGGAAACACCATATATTTT. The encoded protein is CASRDSLSGNTIYF.

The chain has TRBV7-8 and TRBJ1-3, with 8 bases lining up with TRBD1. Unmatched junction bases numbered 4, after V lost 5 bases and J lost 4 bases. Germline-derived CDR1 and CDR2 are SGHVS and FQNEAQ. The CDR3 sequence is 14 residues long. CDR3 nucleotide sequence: TGTGCCAGCAGCCCCAGACAGGGGGGAAACACCATATATTTT. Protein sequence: CASSPRQGGNTIYF.

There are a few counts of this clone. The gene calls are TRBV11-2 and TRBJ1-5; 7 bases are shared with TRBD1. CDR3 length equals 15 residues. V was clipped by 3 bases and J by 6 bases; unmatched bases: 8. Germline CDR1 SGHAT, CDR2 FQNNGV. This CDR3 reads CASSFSRQGGQPQHF. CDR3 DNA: TGTGCCAGCAGCTTTAGTCGACAGGGAGGTCAGCCCCAGCATTTT.

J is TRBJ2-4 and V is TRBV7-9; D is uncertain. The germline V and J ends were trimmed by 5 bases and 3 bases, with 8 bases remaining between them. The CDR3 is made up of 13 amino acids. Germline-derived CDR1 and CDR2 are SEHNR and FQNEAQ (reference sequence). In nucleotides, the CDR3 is TGTGCCAGCAGCGGGCAGTTCAAAAACATTCAGTACTTC. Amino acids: CASSGQFKNIQYF.

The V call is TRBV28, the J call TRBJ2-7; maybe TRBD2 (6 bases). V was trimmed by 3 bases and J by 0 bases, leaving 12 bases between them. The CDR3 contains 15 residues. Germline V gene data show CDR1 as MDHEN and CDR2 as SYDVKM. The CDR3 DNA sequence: TGTGCCAGCAGTTTCTATGGCGGGATCTCCTACGAGCAGTACTTC. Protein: CASSFYGGISYEQYF.

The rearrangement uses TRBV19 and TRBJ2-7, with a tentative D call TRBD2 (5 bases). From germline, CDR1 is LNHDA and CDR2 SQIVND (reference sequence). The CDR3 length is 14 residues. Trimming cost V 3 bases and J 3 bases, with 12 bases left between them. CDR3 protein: CASSISRGGYEQYF. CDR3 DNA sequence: TGTGCCAGTAGTATCAGTCGCGGAGGCTACGAGCAGTACTTC. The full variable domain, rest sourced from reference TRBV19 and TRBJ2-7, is DGGITQSPKYLFRKEGQNVTLSCEQNLNHDAMYWYRQDPGQGLRLIYYSQIVNDFQKGDIAEGYSVSREKKESFPLTVTSAQKNPTAFYLCASSISRGGYEQYFGPGTRLTVT.

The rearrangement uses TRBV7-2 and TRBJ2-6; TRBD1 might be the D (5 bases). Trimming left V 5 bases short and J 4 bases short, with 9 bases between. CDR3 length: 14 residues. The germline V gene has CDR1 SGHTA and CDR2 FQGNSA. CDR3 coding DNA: TGTGCCAGCAGCAGGGGCGGAGGGGCCAACGTCCTGACTTTC. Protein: CASSRGGGANVLTF.

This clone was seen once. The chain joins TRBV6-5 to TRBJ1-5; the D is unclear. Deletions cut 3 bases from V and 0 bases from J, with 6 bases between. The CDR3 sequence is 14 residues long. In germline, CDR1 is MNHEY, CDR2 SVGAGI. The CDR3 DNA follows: TGTGCCAGCAGTTATCAGGCTAGCAATCAGCCCCAGCATTTT. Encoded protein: CASSYQASNQPQHF.

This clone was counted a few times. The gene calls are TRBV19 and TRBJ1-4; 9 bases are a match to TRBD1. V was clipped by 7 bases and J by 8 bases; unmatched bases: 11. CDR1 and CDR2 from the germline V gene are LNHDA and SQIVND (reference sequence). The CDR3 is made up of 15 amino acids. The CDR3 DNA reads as TGTGCCAGTACCCTCACAGGGGGCGCGAGAGAAAAACTGTTTTTT. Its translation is CASTLTGGAREKLFF.

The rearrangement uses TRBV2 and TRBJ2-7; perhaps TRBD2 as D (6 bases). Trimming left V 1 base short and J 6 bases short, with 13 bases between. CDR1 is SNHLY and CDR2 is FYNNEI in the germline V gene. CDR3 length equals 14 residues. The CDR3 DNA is TGTGCCAGCAGTGAAGATAATACGGGGGTCGAGCAGTACTTC. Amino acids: CASSEDNTGVEQYF.

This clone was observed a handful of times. The DNA for the CDR3 is TGCAGCGTTTCCTCAGGACAGGGCGTCTACAATGAGCAGTTCTTC. It is translated as CSVSSGQGVYNEQFF. The chain has TRBV29-1 and TRBJ2-1; 8 bases align to TRBD1. Germline V gene lookup returns CDR1 SQVTM and CDR2 ANQGSEA. The CDR3 runs 15 residues. The ends lost 5 bases at V and 3 bases at J; junction bases unmatched: 9.

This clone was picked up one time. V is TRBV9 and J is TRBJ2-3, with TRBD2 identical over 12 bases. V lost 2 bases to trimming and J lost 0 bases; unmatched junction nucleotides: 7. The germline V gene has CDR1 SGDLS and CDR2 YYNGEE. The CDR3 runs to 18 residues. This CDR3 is CASSVRTSGGTSTDTQYF. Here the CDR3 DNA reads TGTGCCAGCAGCGTCCGAACTAGCGGGGGGACAAGCACAGATACGCAGTATTTT. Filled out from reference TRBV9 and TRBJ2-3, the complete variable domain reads DSGVTQTPKHLITATGQRVTLRCSPRSGDLSVYWYQQSLDQGLQFLIQYYNGEERAKGNILERFSAQQFPDLHSELNLSSLELGDSALYFCASSVRTSGGTSTDTQYFGPGTRLTVL.

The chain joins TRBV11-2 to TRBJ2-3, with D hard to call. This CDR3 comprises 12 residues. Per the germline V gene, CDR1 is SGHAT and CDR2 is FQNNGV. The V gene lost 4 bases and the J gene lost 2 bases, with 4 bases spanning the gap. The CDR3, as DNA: TGTGCCAGCAGCTCCATCACAGATACGCAGTATTTT. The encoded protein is CASSSITDTQYF.

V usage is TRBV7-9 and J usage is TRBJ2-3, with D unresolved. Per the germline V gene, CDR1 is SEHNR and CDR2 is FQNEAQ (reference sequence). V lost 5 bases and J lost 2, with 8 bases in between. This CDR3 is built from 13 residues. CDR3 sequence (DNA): TGTGCCAGCAGCCCGCAGAACACAGATACGCAGTATTTT. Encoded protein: CASSPQNTDTQYF.

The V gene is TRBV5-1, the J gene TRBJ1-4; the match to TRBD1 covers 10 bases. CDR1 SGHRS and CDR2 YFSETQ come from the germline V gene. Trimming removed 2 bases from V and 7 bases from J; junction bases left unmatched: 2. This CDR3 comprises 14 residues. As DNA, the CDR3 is TGCGCCAGCAGCTTTTGGGACAGGGGTGAAAAACTGTTTTTT. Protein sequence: CASSFWDRGEKLFF.